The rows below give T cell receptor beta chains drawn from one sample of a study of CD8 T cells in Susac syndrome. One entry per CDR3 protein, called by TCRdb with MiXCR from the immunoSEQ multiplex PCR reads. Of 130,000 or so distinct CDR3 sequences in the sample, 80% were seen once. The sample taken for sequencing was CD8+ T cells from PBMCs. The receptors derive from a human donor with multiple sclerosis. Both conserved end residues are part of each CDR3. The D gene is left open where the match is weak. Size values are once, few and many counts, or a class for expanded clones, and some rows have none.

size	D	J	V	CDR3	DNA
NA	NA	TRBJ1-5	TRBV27	CASSYGGYSNQPQHF	TGTGCCAGCAGTTACGGGGGATATAGCAATCAGCCCCAGCATTTT
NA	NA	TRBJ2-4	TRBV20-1	CSARDLDKSDLAKNIQYF	TGCAGTGCTAGAGATCTAGACAAAAGCGACCTAGCCAAAAACATTCAGTACTTC
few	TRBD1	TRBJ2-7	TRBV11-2	CASSWGQGRFYEQYF	TGTGCCAGCAGCTGGGGACAGGGGAGGTTTTACGAGCAGTACTTC
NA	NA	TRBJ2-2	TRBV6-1	CAGYNRGTGGELFF	TGTGCCGGATATAATAGGGGAACAGGCGGGGAGCTGTTTTTT
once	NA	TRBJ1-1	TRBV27	CASSPLTENTEAFF	TGTGCCAGCAGTCCCCTCACAGAAAACACTGAAGCTTTCTTT
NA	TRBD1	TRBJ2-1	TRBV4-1	CASTPRAGGCNEQFF	TGCGCCAGCACTCCACGGGCAGGGGGCTGCAATGAGCAGTTCTTC
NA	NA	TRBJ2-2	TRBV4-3	CASSQEGFEGVDTGELFF	TGCGCCAGCAGCCAAGAGGGGTTCGAGGGAGTAGATACCGGGGAGCTGTTTTTT
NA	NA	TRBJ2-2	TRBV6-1	CASSGLPGGELFF	TGTGCCAGCAGCGGACTACCTGGCGGGGAGCTGTTTTTT
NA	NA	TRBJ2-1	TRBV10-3	CAISDFGYEQFF	TGTGCCATCAGTGATTTCGGGTATGAGCAGTTCTTC
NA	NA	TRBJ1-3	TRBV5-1	CASSLVPMRNTIYF	TGCGCCAGCAGCTTGGTACCCATGCGAAACACCATATATTTT
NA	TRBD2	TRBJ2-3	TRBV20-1	CSARDGREVADTQYF	TGCAGTGCTAGAGATGGCCGGGAGGTGGCAGATACGCAGTATTTT
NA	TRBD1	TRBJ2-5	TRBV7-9	CASSPDRGYQETQYF	TGTGCCAGCAGCCCGGACAGGGGGTACCAAGAGACCCAGTACTTC
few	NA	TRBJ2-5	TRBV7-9	CASSLGRVETQYF	TGTGCCAGCAGCTTAGGGCGGGTAGAGACCCAGTACTTC
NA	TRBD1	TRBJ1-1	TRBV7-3	CASSKSTGADTEAFF	TGTGCCAGCAGCAAATCGACAGGGGCGGACACTGAAGCTTTCTTT